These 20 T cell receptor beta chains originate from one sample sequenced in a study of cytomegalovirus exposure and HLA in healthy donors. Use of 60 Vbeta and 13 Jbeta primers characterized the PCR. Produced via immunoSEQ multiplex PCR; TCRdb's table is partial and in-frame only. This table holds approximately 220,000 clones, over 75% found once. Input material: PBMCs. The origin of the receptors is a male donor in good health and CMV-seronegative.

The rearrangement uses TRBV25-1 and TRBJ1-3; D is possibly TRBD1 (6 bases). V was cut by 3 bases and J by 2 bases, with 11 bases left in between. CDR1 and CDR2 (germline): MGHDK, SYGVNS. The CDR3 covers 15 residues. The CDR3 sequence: CASSDPRGAGNTIYF. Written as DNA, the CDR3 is TGTGCCAGCAGTGACCCCAGGGGAGCTGGAAACACCATATATTTT. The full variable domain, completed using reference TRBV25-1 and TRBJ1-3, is EADIYQTPRYLVIGTGKKITLECSQTMGHDKMYWYQQDPGMELHLIHYSYGVNSTEKGDLSSESTVSRIRTEHFPLTLESARPSHTSQYLCASSDPRGAGNTIYFGEGSWLTVV.

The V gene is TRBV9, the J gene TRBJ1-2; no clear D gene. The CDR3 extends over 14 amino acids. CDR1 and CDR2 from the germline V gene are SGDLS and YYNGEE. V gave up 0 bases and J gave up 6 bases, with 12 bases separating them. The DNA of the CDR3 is TGTGCCAGCAGCGTAGGAGAGGTTTTTGATGGCTACACCTTC. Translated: CASSVGEVFDGYTF.

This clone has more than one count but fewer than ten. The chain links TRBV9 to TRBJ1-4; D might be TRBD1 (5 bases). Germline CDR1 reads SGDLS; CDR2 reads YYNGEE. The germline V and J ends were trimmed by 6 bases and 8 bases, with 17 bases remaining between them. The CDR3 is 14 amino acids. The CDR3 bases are TGTGCCAGCAACCAGGGAGGGGAGGGGGAAAAACTGTTTTTT. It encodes CASNQGGEGEKLFF.

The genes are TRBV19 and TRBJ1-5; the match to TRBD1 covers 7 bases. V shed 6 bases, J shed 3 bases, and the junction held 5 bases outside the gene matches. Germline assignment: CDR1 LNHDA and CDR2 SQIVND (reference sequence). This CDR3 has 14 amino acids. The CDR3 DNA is TGTGCCAGTAGCCTGACAGGGTTCAATCAGCCCCAGCATTTT. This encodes CASSLTGFNQPQHF.

The CDR3 loop is CASTYSGGNYEQYF. The CDR3 DNA sequence: TGTGCCAGCACCTATAGCGGGGGGAACTACGAGCAGTACTTC. The V and J genes are TRBV28 and TRBJ2-7; 10 bases are shared with TRBD2. Germline assignment: CDR1 MDHEN and CDR2 SYDVKM. The CDR3 extends over 14 amino acids. Trimming at V came to 7 bases and at J to 3 bases, leaving 6 bases not matched to a gene. Together with reference TRBV28 and TRBJ2-7, the CDR3 gives the full variable domain: DVKVTQSSRYLVKRTGEKVFLECVQDMDHENMFWYRQDPGLGLRLIYFSYDVKMKEKGDIPEGYSVSREKKERFSLILESASTNQTSMYLCASTYSGGNYEQYFGPGTRLTVT.

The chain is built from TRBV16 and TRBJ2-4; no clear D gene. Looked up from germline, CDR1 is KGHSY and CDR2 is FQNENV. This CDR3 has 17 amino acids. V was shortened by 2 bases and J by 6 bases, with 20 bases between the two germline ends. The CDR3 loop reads CASSQPYSVQALNIQYF. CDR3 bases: TGTGCCAGCAGCCAACCATACTCCGTCCAGGCGCTAAACATTCAGTACTTC. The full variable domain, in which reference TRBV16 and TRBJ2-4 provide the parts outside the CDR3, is GEEVAQTPKHLVRGEGQKAKLYCAPIKGHSYVFWYQQVLKNEFKFLISFQNENVFDETGMPKERFSAKCLPNSPCSLEIQATKLEDSAVYFCASSQPYSVQALNIQYFGAGTRLSVL.

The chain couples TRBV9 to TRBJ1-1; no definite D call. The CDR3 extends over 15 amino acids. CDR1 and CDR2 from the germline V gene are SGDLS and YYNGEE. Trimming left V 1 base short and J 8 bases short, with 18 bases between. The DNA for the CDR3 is TGTGCCAGCAGCGTAACCCCAACTACGGAGGTCGAAGCTTTCTTT. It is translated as CASSVTPTTEVEAFF.

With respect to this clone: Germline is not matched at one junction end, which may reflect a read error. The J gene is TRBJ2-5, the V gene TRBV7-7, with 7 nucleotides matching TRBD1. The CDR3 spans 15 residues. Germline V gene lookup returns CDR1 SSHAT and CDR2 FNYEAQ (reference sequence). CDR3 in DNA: TGTGCTAGCAGCTTCAGACAGGGAGTAGGAGAGACCCAGTACTTC. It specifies CASSFRQGVGETQYF.

The CDR3 region has the DNA TGTGCCACCAGCAGGGCAGGGTCAATATTCGAGCAGTACTTC. It translates to CATSRAGSIFEQYF. V gene TRBV15 combines with J gene TRBJ2-7, with D maybe TRBD1 (5 bases). The V end was cut by 3 bases, the J end by 6 bases, with 15 bases between. This CDR3 has 14 amino acids. Per germline, CDR1 LNHNV and CDR2 YYDKDF (reference sequence).

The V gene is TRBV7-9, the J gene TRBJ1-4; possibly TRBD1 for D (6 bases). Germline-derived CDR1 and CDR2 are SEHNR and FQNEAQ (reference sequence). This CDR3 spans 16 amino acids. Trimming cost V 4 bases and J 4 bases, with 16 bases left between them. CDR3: CASSSRSAGVNEKLFF. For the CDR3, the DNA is TGTGCCAGCAGCTCCCGATCTGCAGGGGTTAATGAAAAACTGTTTTTT.

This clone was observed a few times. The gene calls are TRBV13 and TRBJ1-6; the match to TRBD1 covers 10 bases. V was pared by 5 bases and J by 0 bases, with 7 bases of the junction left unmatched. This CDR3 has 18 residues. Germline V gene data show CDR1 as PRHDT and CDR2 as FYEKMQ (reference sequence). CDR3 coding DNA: TGTGCCAGCAGCCCGCGCCGGGACAGGGGCTCCTATAATTCACCCCTCCACTTT. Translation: CASSPRRDRGSYNSPLHF.

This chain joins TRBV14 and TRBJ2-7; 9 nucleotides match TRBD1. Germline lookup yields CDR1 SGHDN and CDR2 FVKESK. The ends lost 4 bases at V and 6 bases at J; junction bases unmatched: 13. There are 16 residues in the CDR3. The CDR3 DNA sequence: TGTGCCAGCAGCCCCCGAACGGGACAGGGTTCGGGCGAGCAGTACTTC. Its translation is CASSPRTGQGSGEQYF.

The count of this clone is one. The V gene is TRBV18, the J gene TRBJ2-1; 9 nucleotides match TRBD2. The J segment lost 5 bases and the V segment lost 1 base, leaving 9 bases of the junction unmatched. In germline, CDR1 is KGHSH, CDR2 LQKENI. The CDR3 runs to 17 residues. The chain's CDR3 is CASSPHQLAGQHNEQFF. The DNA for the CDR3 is TGTGCCAGCTCACCACATCAGCTAGCGGGGCAACACAATGAGCAGTTCTTC.

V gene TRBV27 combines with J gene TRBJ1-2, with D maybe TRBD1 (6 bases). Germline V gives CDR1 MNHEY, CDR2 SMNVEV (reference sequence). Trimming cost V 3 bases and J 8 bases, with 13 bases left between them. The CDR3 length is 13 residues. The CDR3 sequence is CASSLDSGLGYTF. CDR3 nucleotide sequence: TGTGCCAGCAGTTTGGACAGCGGCTTGGGCTACACCTTC.

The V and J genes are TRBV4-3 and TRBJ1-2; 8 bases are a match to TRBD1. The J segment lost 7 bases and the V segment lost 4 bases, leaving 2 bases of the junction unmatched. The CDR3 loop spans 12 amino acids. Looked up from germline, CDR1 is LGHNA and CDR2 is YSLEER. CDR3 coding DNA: TGCGCCAGCAGCCTAGACAGGGGTGGCTACACCTTC. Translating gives CASSLDRGGYTF.

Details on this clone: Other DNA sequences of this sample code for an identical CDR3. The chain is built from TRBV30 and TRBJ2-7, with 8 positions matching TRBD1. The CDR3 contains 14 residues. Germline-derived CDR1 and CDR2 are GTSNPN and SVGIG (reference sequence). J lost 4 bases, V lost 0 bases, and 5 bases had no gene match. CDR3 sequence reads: CAWSVAGGLYEQYF. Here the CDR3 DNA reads TGTGCCTGGAGTGTTGCAGGGGGCTTGTACGAGCAGTACTTC.

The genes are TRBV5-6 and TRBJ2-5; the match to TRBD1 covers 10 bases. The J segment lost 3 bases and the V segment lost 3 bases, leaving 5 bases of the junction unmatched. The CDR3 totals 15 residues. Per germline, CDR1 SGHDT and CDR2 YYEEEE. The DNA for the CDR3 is TGTGCCAGCAGCTCGACAGGGGGCTTTGAAGAGACCCAGTACTTC. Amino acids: CASSSTGGFEETQYF.

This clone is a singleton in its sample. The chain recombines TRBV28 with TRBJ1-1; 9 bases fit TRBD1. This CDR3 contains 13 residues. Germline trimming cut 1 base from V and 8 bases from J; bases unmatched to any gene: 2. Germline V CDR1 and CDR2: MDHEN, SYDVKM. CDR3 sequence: CASSLSGTGEAFF. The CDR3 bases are TGTGCCAGCAGTTTATCCGGGACAGGGGAAGCTTTCTTT.

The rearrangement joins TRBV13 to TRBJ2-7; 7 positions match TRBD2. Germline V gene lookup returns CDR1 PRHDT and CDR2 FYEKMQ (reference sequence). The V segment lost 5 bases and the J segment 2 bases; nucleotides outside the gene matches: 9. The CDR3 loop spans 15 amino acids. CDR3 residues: CASSVVSSGPYEQYF. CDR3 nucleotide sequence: TGTGCCAGCAGCGTTGTTTCTAGCGGCCCCTACGAGCAGTACTTC.

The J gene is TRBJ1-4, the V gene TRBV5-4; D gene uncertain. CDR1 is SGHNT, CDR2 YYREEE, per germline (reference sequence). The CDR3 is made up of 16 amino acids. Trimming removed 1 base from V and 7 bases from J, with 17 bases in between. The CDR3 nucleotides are TGTGCCAGCAGCTTGATGGTTGCAGGTCTTGTTGAAAAACTGTTTTTT. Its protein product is CASSLMVAGLVEKLFF.